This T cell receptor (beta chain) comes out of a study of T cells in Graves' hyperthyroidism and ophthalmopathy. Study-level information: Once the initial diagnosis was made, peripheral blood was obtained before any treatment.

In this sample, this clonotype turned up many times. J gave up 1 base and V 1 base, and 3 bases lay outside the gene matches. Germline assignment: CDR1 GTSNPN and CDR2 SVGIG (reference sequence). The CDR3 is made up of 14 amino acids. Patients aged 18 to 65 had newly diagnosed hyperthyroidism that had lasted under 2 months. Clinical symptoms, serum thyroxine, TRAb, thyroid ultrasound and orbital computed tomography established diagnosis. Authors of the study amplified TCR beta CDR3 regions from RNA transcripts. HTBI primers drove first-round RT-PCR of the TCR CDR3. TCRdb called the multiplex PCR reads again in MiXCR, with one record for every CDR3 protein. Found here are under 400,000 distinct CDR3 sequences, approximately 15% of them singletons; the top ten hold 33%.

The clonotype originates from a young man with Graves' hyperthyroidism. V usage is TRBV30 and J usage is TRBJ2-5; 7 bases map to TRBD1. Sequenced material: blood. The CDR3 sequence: CAWSEGALQETQYF. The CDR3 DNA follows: TGTGCCTGGAGTGAGGGGGCCCTCCAAGAGACCCAGTACTTC.